What follows are 23 T cell receptor beta chains derived from one specimen sequenced in a study of neurological immune-mediated disorders. TCRdb used MiXCR to reprocess the 5' RACE reads, holding one entry per CDR3 protein. The table includes roughly 50,000 distinct CDR3 sequences, around 17% detected once. The sequencing sample was made of PBMCs. These receptors were taken from a man aged 55-75 years in good health.

There are many counts of this clonotype. The genes are TRBV12-3 or TRBV12-4 and TRBJ2-7, with unresolved D. This CDR3 region has 13 residues. Trimming removed 6 bases from V and 6 bases from J, with 15 bases in between. The CDR3 DNA reads TGTGCCAGCAGCCGTATAAGTCCGGGCGAGCAGTACTTC. Protein: CASSRISPGEQYF.

This clonotype has a count of ten or more. V usage is TRBV6-6 and J usage is TRBJ2-5; TRBD1 might be the D (5 bases). Trimming took 6 bases from V and 2 from J, leaving 19 bases between them. This CDR3 has 16 amino acids. Germline V gives CDR1 MNHNY, CDR2 SVGAGI (reference sequence). CDR3 in amino acids: CASSPNSPDTQETQYF. The CDR3 nucleotides read TGTGCCAGCAGCCCTAACTCTCCGGACACACAAGAGACCCAGTACTTC.

V is TRBV28 and J is TRBJ2-1; unclear D gene. With 10 bases removed from V and 4 bases from J, the gap between germline ends came to 8 bases. Germline values: CDR1 MDHEN, CDR2 SYDVKM. CDR3 size: 11 residues. As DNA, the CDR3 is TGTGCCACCTTCTCGTACAATGAGCAGTTCTTC. It encodes CATFSYNEQFF.

This clonotype was observed at least ten times. CDR3 residues: CASRISYEQYF. CDR3 nucleotide sequence: TGTGCCAGCCGAATCTCCTACGAGCAGTACTTC. The V call is TRBV6-2 or TRBV6-3, the J call TRBJ2-7; D is unclear. The CDR3 contains 11 residues. The germline CDR1 and CDR2 sequences are MNHEY and SVGEGT. V was cut by 8 bases and J by 0 bases, with 5 bases left in between.

As concerns this clonotype: A much bigger clone sits one base away, suggesting this may be a read error. The V and J genes are TRBV28 and TRBJ1-4, with a weak D call TRBD1 (6 bases). V lost 7 bases to trimming and J lost 4 bases, with 13 bases between them. This CDR3 spans 14 amino acids. Germline-derived CDR1 and CDR2 are MDHEN and SYDVKM. CDR3 DNA sequence: TGTGCCAGCACCCTCGGGACATGTAATGAAAAACTGTTTTTT. Encoded protein: CASTLGTCNEKLFF.

The genes are TRBV7-8 and TRBJ2-7; D is unclear. Germline lookup yields CDR1 SGHVS and CDR2 FQNEAQ. The CDR3 is made up of 13 amino acids. The germline V and J ends were trimmed by 8 bases and 2 bases, with 13 bases remaining between them. CDR3 sequence reads: CASCQYLAYEQYF. The CDR3 DNA is TGTGCCAGCTGTCAGTACTTAGCCTACGAGCAGTACTTC.

In regard to this clonotype: At one of its ends the junction is not consistent with the germline gene, which may arise from a read error. The chain joins TRBV7-8 to TRBJ2-7, with 9 positions matching TRBD2. The CDR3 spans 16 residues. The V gene's germline CDR1 is SGHVS and CDR2 FQNEAQ. CDR3: CASSVTRVAGAGEQYF. Here the CDR3 DNA reads TGTGCTAGCAGCGTAACTCGGGTAGCGGGAGCCGGCGAGCAGTACTTC.

The chain's CDR3 is CASSPVSGRTDTQYF. CDR3 sequence (DNA): TGTGCCAGCAGCCCCGTTAGCGGGAGGACGGATACGCAGTATTTT. The rearrangement uses TRBV12-3 or TRBV12-4 and TRBJ2-3; 10 nucleotides align to TRBD2. This CDR3 has 15 residues. The V gene end was trimmed by 6 bases and the J gene end by 6 bases; junction bases not matched to a gene: 9.

This clonotype has ten or more counts. The CDR3 DNA reads as TGCGCCAGCAGCTTGGAGAACGGAATCCAAGAGACCCAGTACTTC. This gives the protein CASSLENGIQETQYF. The chain uses TRBV5-1 and TRBJ2-5; D remains unclear. V shed 0 bases and J shed 1 base, with 10 bases lying between them. This CDR3 comprises 15 residues. The germline V gene encodes CDR1 SGHRS and CDR2 YFSETQ.

This clonotype was seen ten or more times. This chain joins TRBV7-9 and TRBJ2-1, with 12 bases matching TRBD2. CDR1 SEHNR and CDR2 FQNEAQ come from the germline V gene (reference sequence). The CDR3 consists of 15 residues. The V segment lost 5 bases and the J segment 7 bases; nucleotides outside the gene matches: 6. CDR3 DNA sequence: TGTGCCAGCAGCCCTCTAGCGGGAGGGATGAATGAGCAGTTCTTC. Translating it yields CASSPLAGGMNEQFF.

This clonotype was found many times. The chain links TRBV7-3 to TRBJ1-1, with D uncertain. Trimming removed 1 base from V and 6 bases from J, with 9 bases in between. Germline CDR1 is SGHTA and CDR2 is FQGTGA. CDR3 size: 13 residues. The CDR3 spells CASSLIYGAEAFF. In nucleotides, the CDR3 is TGTGCCAGCAGCTTAATCTACGGGGCTGAAGCTTTCTTT.

This clonotype was picked up many times. V usage is TRBV20-1 and J usage is TRBJ2-5; TRBD1 matches 12 bases. This CDR3 contains 15 residues. From germline, CDR1 is DFQATT and CDR2 SNEGSKA (reference sequence). The J segment lost 5 bases and the V segment lost 7 bases, leaving 11 bases of the junction unmatched. As DNA, the CDR3 is TGCAGTGGGGGGCCCGGGACAGGGGGCAGGGAGACCCAGTACTTC. It yields the protein CSGGPGTGGRETQYF.

The table lists this clonotype with a few counts. The rearrangement links TRBV18 to TRBJ2-5; D unclear. CDR1 and CDR2 (germline): KGHSH, LQKENI. Trimming left V 0 bases short and J 1 base short, with 12 bases between. The CDR3 is 16 residues long. The CDR3 sequence is CASSPPASPLQETQYF. The CDR3 bases are TGTGCCAGCTCACCACCTGCTAGTCCGCTCCAAGAGACCCAGTACTTC.

This clonotype was recorded at least ten times. The rearrangement links TRBV25-1 to TRBJ1-1, with D maybe TRBD1 (5 bases). V was shortened by 5 bases and J by 1 base, with 14 bases between the two germline ends. Germline assignment: CDR1 MGHDK and CDR2 SYGVNS. The CDR3 sequence is 15 residues long. CDR3 coding DNA: TGTGCCAGCAGTAACCCCGGGCAGGGGAACACTGAAGCTTTCTTT. As protein: CASSNPGQGNTEAFF.

The table lists this clonotype with many counts. This chain connects TRBV4-2 to TRBJ2-3; TRBD2 agrees at 7 bases. The CDR3 covers 18 residues. Germline-derived CDR1 and CDR2 are LGHNA and YNFKEQ. Losses at the gene ends were 0 bases for V and 2 bases for J; bases not matched to a gene: 11. CDR3 nucleotide sequence: TGTGCCAGCAGCCAAGATGAGAGGACTAGACGATACACAGATACGCAGTATTTT. It encodes CASSQDERTRRYTDTQYF.

Comment on this clonotype: A much larger clonotype is one base distant, so this may be a read error. The V gene is TRBV7-3, the J gene TRBJ2-7; 8 bases match TRBD1. There are 14 residues in the CDR3. In germline, CDR1 is SGHTA, CDR2 FQGTGA. This CDR3 reads CASSLYDRGSEPYF. CDR3 DNA sequence: TGTGCCAGCAGCTTATACGACAGGGGTTCCGAGCCGTACTTC.

This clonotype was found many times. The genes are TRBV5-6 and TRBJ2-7; 14 nucleotides agree with TRBD2. The junction had 1 base not matched to a gene; V was cut back by 2 bases and J by 9 bases. This CDR3 region has 13 residues. Germline V gene data show CDR1 as SGHDT and CDR2 as YYEEEE. The CDR3 reads CASSLGTSGRQYF. The CDR3 DNA reads as TGTGCCAGCAGCTTAGGGACTAGCGGGAGGCAGTACTTC.

This rearrangement joins TRBV7-6 to TRBJ2-5, with D maybe TRBD2 (5 bases). Germline V gene data show CDR1 as SGHVS and CDR2 as FNYEAQ. The ends were cut back, 2 bases at V and 7 bases at J, with 17 bases in the middle. The CDR3 spans 15 residues. CDR3 sequence: CASSLYGAQEGTQYF. The CDR3 DNA is TGTGCCAGCAGCTTATACGGAGCCCAAGAGGGGACCCAGTACTTC.

This clonotype was counted ten times or more. The V gene is TRBV14, the J gene TRBJ2-1; no clear D gene. The V end lost 1 base, the J end lost 9 bases, and 13 bases lay between the germline ends. Germline V gene sequence: CDR1 SGHDN, CDR2 FVKESK. This CDR3 comprises 14 residues. The CDR3 bases are TGTGCCAGCAGCCAAGTGCCCCCAACCGGTGAGCAGTTCTTC. Its protein product is CASSQVPPTGEQFF.

This clonotype was counted many times. The chain joins TRBV2 to TRBJ2-1; D unresolved. V was trimmed by 4 bases and J by 1 base, leaving 8 bases between them. The CDR3 extends over 14 amino acids. Germline V lookup: CDR1 SNHLY, CDR2 FYNNEI. The DNA for the CDR3 is TGTGCCAGCAGTGGGGCAGTTTCCTACAATGAGCAGTTCTTC. It yields the protein CASSGAVSYNEQFF.

V usage is TRBV5-6 and J usage is TRBJ2-5, with 7 bases lining up with TRBD2. Germline V CDR1 and CDR2: SGHDT, YYEEEE. The CDR3 consists of 14 residues. The V and J ends lost 2 bases and 6 bases, in that order; junction bases with no gene match: 7. This chain's CDR3 is CASSFSGGRKTQYF. In DNA form, the CDR3 reads TGTGCCAGCAGCTTCTCGGGGGGTCGAAAGACCCAGTACTTC.

The chain has TRBV12-3 or TRBV12-4 and TRBJ1-6; TRBD1 matches 8 bases. The ends lost 6 bases at V and 10 bases at J; junction bases unmatched: 11. There are 15 residues in the CDR3. The CDR3 is CASSRGGQGRSPLHF. CDR3 bases: TGTGCCAGCAGCCGTGGCGGACAGGGAAGGTCACCCCTCCACTTT.

There are many counts of this clonotype. The rearrangement links TRBV5-1 to TRBJ1-5, with D tentatively TRBD1 (6 bases). The CDR3 consists of 16 residues. Per the germline V gene, CDR1 is SGHRS and CDR2 is YFSETQ. The ends were cut back, 0 bases at V and 3 bases at J, with 13 bases in the middle. The CDR3 DNA sequence: TGCGCCAGCAGCTTGGGGACTACAGGGTCCAATCAGCCCCAGCATTTT. Protein sequence: CASSLGTTGSNQPQHF.